This note documents a single T cell receptor (beta chain) sequence. Its antigen is unidentified. In germline, CDR1 is SNHLY, CDR2 FYNNEI. This CDR3 has 14 residues. Losses at the gene ends were 11 bases for V and 4 bases for J; bases not matched to a gene: 11. This sample stems from a study of cytomegalovirus exposure and HLA in healthy donors. At sampling all donors were nominally healthy, likely with unrecorded immune exposures. Study-wide findings and caveats: Later findings reportedly placed an Asian-associated ancestry cluster below the 666-donor mean for N-insertions. Altogether, some 160 TCR beta chains were recorded as cytomegalovirus-associated. Published work reported that the classifier diagnosed cytomegalovirus status with high specificity and sensitivity.

The PCR employed 60 Vbeta primers together with 13 Jbeta primers. Generated by immunoSEQ multiplex PCR, the TCRdb table keeps only in-frame clones and is missing some. The sample includes approximately 91,000 clones, 81% of them seen just once. V gene TRBV2 combines with J gene TRBJ2-7; 10 bases map to TRBD1. The clonotype comes from a human donor in good health. Sequencing was performed on PBMCs. CDR3 coding DNA: TGTGCCGGACGGGGGGGGACAGGGGCGTACGAGCAGTACTTC. Its protein is CAGRGGTGAYEQYF.